This T cell receptor beta chain was recovered during a study of cytomegalovirus exposure and HLA in healthy donors. Study conclusions and caveats: Confirmation in vitro established that a few CMV-associated chains were specific for CMV antigens.

The sample holds one count of this clone. Its specificity is not known. This CDR3 has 12 residues. Per the germline V gene, CDR1 is MGHRA and CDR2 is YSYEKL. V lost 3 bases and J 9 bases, leaving 9 bases between the germline ends. Method: immunoSEQ multiplex PCR; TCRdb's copy keeps in-frame clones and lacks some. Of 180,000 or so clones listed, roughly 86% are singletons. The chain is built from TRBV4-1 and TRBJ2-1; D not certain. Sequenced sample: PBMCs. This sequence was found in a man aged 30 to 45 in good health and CMV-seropositive. CDR3 DNA sequence: TGCGCCAGCAGCCAGGACGGAGTTGAGCAGTTCTTC. This codes for CASSQDGVEQFF.